This note documents a single T cell receptor beta chain sequence. The antigen is undetermined. The data derive from a study of CD8+ T cells in alopecia areata. Germline V CDR1 and CDR2: SGHDT, YYEEEE. CDR3 length equals 15 residues. The trim removed 5 bases at V and 0 bases at J, leaving 5 bases unmatched. As the sequencing template, cDNA was produced by extracting RNA and reverse transcribing it. Generated by immunoSEQ multiplex PCR, the TCRdb table keeps only in-frame clones and is missing some. The sample has about 280,000 clones, roughly 64% seen once. General study findings and limits: Scalp clonality decreased significantly with tofacitinib, and so did expanded CD8+ clones among the top 100.

Treatment in this sample: oral pan-JAK inhibitor, 5-10 mg twice daily. The chain has TRBV5-6 and TRBJ2-4; 7 nucleotides agree with TRBD1. The sequenced sample was CD4+ T cells sorted from blood, obtained at week 24, from a patient treated with tofacitinib. The clonotype originates from a human donor with alopecia areata. The CDR3 region has the DNA TGTGCCAGCAGGGTAGGGGGCGCAGCCAAAAACATTCAGTACTTC. Protein sequence: CASRVGGAAKNIQYF.